This TCR beta chain was identified in a study of T cells in Graves' hyperthyroidism and ophthalmopathy. Overall study results and limits: Blood also carried most thyroid clonotypes expanded above 0.001.

This clonotype occurred many times. Its specificity is not known. The junction departs from germline at one end; a sequencing error may be responsible. Newly diagnosed hyperthyroidism, duration under 2 months, in patients aged 18 to 65. Amplified regions were TCR beta CDR3 sequences from RNA transcripts. The TCR CDR3 first-round RT-PCR relied on the HTBI primer set. In TCRdb, the multiplex PCR reads were re-called with MiXCR into one record per CDR3 protein. The repertoire holds some 740,000 distinct CDR3 sequences, with around 15% as singletons. Germline values: CDR1 MDHEN, CDR2 SYDVKM. The CDR3 has 14 residues.

The specimen sequenced was blood. The rearrangement links TRBV28 to TRBJ2-7, with D perhaps TRBD1 or TRBD2 (5 bases each). This sequence was found in a woman between 18 and 29 years old with Graves' hyperthyroidism. DNA for the CDR3: TGTGCCAGCAGTCTATGGGACCGCTCCTACGAGCAGTACTTC. Amino acids: CASSLWDRSYEQYF.